This T cell receptor (beta chain) was sequenced for a study of radiotherapy plus CTLA-4 blockade in lung cancer. About this clone: The antigen is not known.

It was focal radiation plus CTLA-4 blockade with ipilimumab that patients with chemo-refractory metastatic non-small-cell lung cancer received. Notes on the study in general: In blood, tumor-derived TCR clones expanded after radiotherapy plus ipilimumab.

TCRdb's copy holds only in-frame clones and misses some; the assay was immunoSEQ multiplex PCR. The sample lists some 38,000 clones; 70% to 75% were seen once. Sequencing was performed on peripheral blood, taken from a patient treated with radiotherapy plus ipilimumab. This sequence originates from a human donor with non-small cell lung cancer who had stable disease on radiotherapy plus ipilimumab.

In DNA, the CDR3 is TGTGCCAGCAGTTTGACAGGGGGCCACGGTGAGCAGTTCTTC. It is translated as CASSLTGGHGEQFF. The genes are TRBV6-1 and TRBJ2-1, with 10 bases identical to TRBD1. This CDR3 is built from 14 residues. In germline, CDR1 is MNHNS, CDR2 SASEGT. The V gene end was trimmed by 5 bases and the J gene end by 9 bases; junction bases not matched to a gene: 7.